This T cell receptor beta chain emerged from a study of cytomegalovirus exposure and HLA in healthy donors. Study-wide points: TCR beta V- and J-gene trimming, according to a later analysis, was linked to a missense DCLRE1C variant. Roughly even sequencing depth across donors was the assumption behind the presence/absence analyses. Most of the TCR beta V segments (in an earlier analysis) were productive either about 87% or about 30% of the time. A later examination showed that TCR association rates differed by HLA locus, with DRB1 most and HLA-C fewest.

Vbeta (60) and Jbeta (13) primers were used in the PCR. Profiled with immunoSEQ multiplex PCR; TCRdb holds only in-frame clones, not every one. Of under 200,000 clones in the sample, around two thirds were seen once. About this clone itself: Its antigen is not known.

The TCR comes from a man in his fifties in good health and CMV-seronegative. The sequencing input was PBMCs.

CDR3 DNA: TGTGCCAGCAGTCAGGGACAGGTCAATTCACCCCTCCACTTT. Translated, it gives CASSQGQVNSPLHF. This chain uses TRBV7-9 with TRBJ1-6, with 8 bases identical to TRBD1. The CDR3 is 14 amino acids. V was pared by 6 bases and J by 7 bases, with 5 bases of the junction left unmatched. The germline V gene encodes CDR1 SEHNR and CDR2 FQNEAQ (reference sequence).